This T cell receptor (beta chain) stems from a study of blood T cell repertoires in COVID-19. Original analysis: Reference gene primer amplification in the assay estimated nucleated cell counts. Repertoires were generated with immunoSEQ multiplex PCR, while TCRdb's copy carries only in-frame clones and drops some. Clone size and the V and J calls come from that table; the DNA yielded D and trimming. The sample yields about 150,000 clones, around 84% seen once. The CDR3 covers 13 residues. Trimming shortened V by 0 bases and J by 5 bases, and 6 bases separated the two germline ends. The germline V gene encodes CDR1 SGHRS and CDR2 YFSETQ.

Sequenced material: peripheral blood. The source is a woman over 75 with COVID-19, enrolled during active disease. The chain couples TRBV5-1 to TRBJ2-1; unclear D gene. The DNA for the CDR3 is TGCGCCAGCAGCTTGGTCGTCGACAATGAGCAGTTCTTC. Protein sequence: CASSLVVDNEQFF. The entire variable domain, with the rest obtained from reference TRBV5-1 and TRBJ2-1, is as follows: KAGVTQTPRYLIKTRGQQVTLSCSPISGHRSVSWYQQTPGQGLQFLFEYFSETQRNKGNFPGRFSGRQFSNSRSEMNVSTLELGDSALYLCASSLVVDNEQFFGPGTRLTVL.